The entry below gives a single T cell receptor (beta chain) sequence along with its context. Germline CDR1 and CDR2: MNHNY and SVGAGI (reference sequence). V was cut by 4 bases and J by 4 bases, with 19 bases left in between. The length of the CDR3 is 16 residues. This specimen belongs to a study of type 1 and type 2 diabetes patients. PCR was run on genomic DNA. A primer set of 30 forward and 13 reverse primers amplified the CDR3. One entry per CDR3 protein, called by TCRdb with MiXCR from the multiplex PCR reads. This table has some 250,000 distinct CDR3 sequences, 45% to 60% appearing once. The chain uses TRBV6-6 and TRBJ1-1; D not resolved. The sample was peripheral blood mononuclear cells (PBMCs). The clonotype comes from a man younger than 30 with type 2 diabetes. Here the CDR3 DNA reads TGTGCCAGCAGTTCCTCGGGGAGCCCCCGTGGCACTGAAGCTTTCTTT. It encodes CASSSSGSPRGTEAFF.